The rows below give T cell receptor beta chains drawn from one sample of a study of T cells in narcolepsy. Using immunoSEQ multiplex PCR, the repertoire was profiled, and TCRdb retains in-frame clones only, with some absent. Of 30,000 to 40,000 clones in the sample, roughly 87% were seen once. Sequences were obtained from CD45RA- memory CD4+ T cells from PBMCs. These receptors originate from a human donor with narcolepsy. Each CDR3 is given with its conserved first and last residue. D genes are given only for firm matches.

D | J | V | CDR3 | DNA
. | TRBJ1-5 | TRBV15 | CATSSRAERNQPQHF | TGTGCCACCAGCTCACGAGCAGAGCGCAATCAGCCCCAGCATTTT
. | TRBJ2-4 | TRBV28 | CASRGPGQAIQYF | TGTGCCAGCAGGGGACCCGGACAAGCCATTCAGTACTTC
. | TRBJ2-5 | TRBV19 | CASSIGSGIRETQYF | TGTGCCAGTAGTATAGGTTCGGGGATCCGGGAGACCCAGTACTTC
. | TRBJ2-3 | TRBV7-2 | CASSPTDTQYF | TGTGCCAGCAGCCCCACAGATACGCAGTATTTT
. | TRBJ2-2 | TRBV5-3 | CARSPGTLNTGELFF | TGTGCCAGAAGCCCCGGGACTTTAAACACCGGGGAGCTGTTTTTT
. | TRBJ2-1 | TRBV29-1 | CSVSTGYNEQFF | TGCAGCGTTTCTACCGGCTACAATGAGCAGTTCTTC
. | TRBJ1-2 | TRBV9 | CASSVGGVYGYTF | TGTGCCAGCAGCGTGGGAGGGGTCTATGGCTACACCTTC
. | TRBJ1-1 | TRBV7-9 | CASRMSVNTEAFF | TGTGCCAGCAGGATGAGTGTGAACACTGAAGCTTTCTTT
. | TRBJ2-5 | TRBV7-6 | CASSLIAETQYF | TGTGCCAGCAGCTTAATCGCGGAGACCCAGTACTTC
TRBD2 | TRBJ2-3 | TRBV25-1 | CASTYPGLGRTDTQYF | TGTGCCAGCACCTACCCGGGACTAGGACGCACAGATACGCAGTATTTT
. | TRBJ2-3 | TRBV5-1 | CASLRMTGGTDTQYF | TGCGCCAGCCTGCGAATGACGGGAGGCACAGATACGCAGTATTTT
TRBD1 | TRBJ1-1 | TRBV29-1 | CSVEEAGGGTEAFF | TGCAGCGTTGAAGAGGCAGGGGGCGGGACTGAAGCTTTCTTT